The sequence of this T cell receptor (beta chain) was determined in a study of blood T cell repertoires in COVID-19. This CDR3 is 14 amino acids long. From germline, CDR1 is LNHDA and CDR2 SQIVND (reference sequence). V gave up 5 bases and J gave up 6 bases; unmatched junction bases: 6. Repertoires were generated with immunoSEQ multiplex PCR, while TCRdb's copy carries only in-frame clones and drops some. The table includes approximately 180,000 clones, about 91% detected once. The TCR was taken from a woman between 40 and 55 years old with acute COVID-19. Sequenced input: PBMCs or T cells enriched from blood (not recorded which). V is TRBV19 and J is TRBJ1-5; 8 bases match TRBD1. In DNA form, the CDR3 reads TGTGCCAGTAGTTCGGACAGGGCGGGTCAGCCCCAGCATTTT. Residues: CASSSDRAGQPQHF.